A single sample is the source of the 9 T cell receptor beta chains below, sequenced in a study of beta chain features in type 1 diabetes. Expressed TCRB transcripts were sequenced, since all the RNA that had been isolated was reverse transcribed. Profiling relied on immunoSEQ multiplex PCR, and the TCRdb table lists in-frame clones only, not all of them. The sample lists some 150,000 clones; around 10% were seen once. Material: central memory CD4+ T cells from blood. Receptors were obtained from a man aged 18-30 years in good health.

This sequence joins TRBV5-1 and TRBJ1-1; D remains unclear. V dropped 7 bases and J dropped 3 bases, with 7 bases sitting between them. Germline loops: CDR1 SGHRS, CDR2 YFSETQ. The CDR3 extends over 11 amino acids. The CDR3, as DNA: TGCGCCAGCGCCCGGGACACTGAAGCTTTCTTT. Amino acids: CASARDTEAFF.

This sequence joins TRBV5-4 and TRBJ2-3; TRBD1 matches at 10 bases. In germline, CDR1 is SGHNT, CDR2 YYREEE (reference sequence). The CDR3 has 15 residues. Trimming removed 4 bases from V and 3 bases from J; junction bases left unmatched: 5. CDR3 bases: TGTGCCAGCAGCCGGGGACAGGGGAGGACAGATACGCAGTATTTT. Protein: CASSRGQGRTDTQYF.

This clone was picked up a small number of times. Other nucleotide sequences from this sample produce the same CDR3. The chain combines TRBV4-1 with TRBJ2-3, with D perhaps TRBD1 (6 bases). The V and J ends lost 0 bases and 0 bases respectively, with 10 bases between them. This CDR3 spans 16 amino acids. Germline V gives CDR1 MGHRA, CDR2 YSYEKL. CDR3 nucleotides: TGCGCCAGCAGCCAAGATGGGGGCGCTAGCACAGATACGCAGTATTTT. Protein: CASSQDGGASTDTQYF.

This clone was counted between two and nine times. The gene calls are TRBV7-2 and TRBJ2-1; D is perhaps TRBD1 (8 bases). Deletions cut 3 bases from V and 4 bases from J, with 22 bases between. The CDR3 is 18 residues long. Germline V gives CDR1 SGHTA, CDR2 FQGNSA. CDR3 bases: TGTGCCAGCAGCTTCGCGTTCTCGACAGGGGAGGGGTACAATGAGCAGTTCTTC. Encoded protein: CASSFAFSTGEGYNEQFF.

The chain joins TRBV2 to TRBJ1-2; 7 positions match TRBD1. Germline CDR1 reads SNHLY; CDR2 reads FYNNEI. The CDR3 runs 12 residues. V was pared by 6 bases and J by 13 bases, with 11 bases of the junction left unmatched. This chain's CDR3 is CASRDNRGGCTF. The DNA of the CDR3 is TGTGCCAGCAGGGATAACAGGGGAGGGTGCACCTTC.

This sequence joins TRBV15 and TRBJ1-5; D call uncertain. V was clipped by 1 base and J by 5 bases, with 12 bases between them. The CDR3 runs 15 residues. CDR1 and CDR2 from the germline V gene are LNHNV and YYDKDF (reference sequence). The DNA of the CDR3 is TGTGCCACCAGCAGAGGGCCTATAACTGATCAGCCCCAGCATTTT. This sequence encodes CATSRGPITDQPQHF.

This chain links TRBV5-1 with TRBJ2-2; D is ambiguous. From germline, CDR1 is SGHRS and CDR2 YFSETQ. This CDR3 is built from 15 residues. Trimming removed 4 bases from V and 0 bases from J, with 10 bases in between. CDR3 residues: CASSPTDANTGELFF. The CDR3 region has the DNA TGCGCCAGCAGCCCAACGGACGCGAACACCGGGGAGCTGTTTTTT.

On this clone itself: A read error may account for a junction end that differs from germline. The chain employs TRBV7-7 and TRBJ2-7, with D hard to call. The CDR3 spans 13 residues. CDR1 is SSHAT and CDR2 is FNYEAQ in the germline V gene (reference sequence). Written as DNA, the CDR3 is TGTGCTAGCAGCCCCGGCGCCACCTACGAGCAGTACTTC. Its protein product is CASSPGATYEQYF. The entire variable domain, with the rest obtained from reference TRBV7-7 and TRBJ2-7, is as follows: GAGVSQSPRYKVTKRGQDVTLRCDPISSHATLYWYQQALGQGPEFLTYFNYEAQPDKSGLPSDRFSAERPEGSISTLTIQRTEQRDSAMYRCASSPGATYEQYFGPGTRLTVT.

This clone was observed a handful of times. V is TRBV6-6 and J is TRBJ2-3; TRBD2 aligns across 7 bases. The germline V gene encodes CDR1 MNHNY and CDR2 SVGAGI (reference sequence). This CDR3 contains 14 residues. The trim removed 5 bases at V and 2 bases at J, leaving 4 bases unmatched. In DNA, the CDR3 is TGTGCCAGCAGTCAAGCGGGAAACACAGATACGCAGTATTTT. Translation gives CASSQAGNTDTQYF.